The 27 T cell receptor beta chains presented below share a single source sample, sequenced in a study of identical twins. TCRdb re-called the 5' RACE reads through MiXCR, storing one row per CDR3 protein. The sample shows fewer than 250,000 distinct CDR3 sequences, less than 8% of them seen only once. These data also featured in a second study, about yellow fever vaccine responses in identical twins.

What was sequenced was memory (CD45RO+) T cells sorted from blood. Every receptor here comes from a woman younger than 30 in good health.

The rearrangement joins TRBV6-1 to TRBJ1-4; 7 positions match TRBD1. The germline CDR1 and CDR2 sequences are MNHNS and SASEGT. The junction had 7 bases not matched to a gene; V was cut back by 6 bases and J by 6 bases. CDR3 size: 14 residues. Here the CDR3 DNA reads TGTGCCAGCAGAGCATACGGGACAGATGAAAAACTGTTTTTT. It specifies CASRAYGTDEKLFF.

This clonotype was counted ten times or more. This chain's CDR3 is CASSSPGTQYNSPLHF. The CDR3 region has the DNA TGTGCCAGCAGTTCCCCCGGGACACAGTATAATTCACCCCTCCACTTT. The chain carries TRBV12-3 or TRBV12-4 and TRBJ1-6; a weak D match, TRBD1 (6 bases). The CDR3 totals 16 residues. V was cut by 4 bases and J by 4 bases, with 14 bases left in between.

This clonotype turned up a few times. The V call is TRBV7-6, the J call TRBJ2-2; D may be TRBD1 or TRBD2 (6 bases each). Deletions cut 5 bases from V and 5 bases from J, with 18 bases between. CDR3 length: 16 residues. The germline V gene encodes CDR1 SGHVS and CDR2 FNYEAQ. CDR3 sequence reads: CASSPSLGAGTGELFF. The CDR3 DNA is TGTGCCAGCAGCCCCTCCTTGGGGGCGGGGACCGGGGAGCTGTTTTTT.

This clonotype was counted at least ten times. The V call is TRBV20-1, the J call TRBJ2-5, with D uncertain. V lost 6 bases to trimming and J lost 5 bases, with 13 bases between them. Germline loops: CDR1 DFQATT, CDR2 SNEGSKA (reference sequence). The CDR3 has 12 amino acids. CDR3: CSATLGYETQYF. Written as DNA, the CDR3 is TGCAGTGCCACCTTAGGATATGAGACCCAGTACTTC.

This clonotype was observed a handful of times. The V call is TRBV4-2, the J call TRBJ2-7, with 13 bases matching TRBD2. The CDR3 has 18 amino acids. The germline V gene has CDR1 LGHNA and CDR2 YNFKEQ. V shed 2 bases, J shed 0 bases, and the junction held 7 bases outside the gene matches. CDR3 protein: CASSQSGLAGIFSYEQYF. The CDR3 nucleotides are TGTGCCAGCAGCCAATCGGGACTAGCGGGGATCTTCTCCTACGAGCAGTACTTC.

In this sample, this clonotype turned up a few times. The chain recombines TRBV2 with TRBJ2-7; unclear D gene. Germline CDR1 is SNHLY and CDR2 is FYNNEI. The V end lost 3 bases, the J end lost 5 bases, and 14 bases lay between the germline ends. CDR3 length equals 14 residues. Written as DNA, the CDR3 is TGTGCCAGCAGTGATGGGCAGGTGGGCCACGAGCAGTACTTC. It translates to CASSDGQVGHEQYF.

The chain is built from TRBV20-1 and TRBJ2-5; 13 nucleotides line up with TRBD2. The CDR3 runs to 16 residues. The germline V gene encodes CDR1 DFQATT and CDR2 SNEGSKA (reference sequence). With V trimmed by 3 bases and J by 2 bases, 6 bases remained unmatched. The CDR3 spells CSASQLAGGHQETQYF. The CDR3 region has the DNA TGCAGTGCTAGCCAACTAGCGGGGGGGCATCAAGAGACCCAGTACTTC.

This clonotype has ten or more counts. V usage is TRBV20-1 and J usage is TRBJ1-4; D uncertain. V lost 3 bases to trimming and J lost 5 bases, with 4 bases between them. Looked up from germline, CDR1 is DFQATT and CDR2 is SNEGSKA (reference sequence). The CDR3 covers 11 residues. The CDR3 protein is CSARRNEKLFF. The CDR3 DNA sequence: TGCAGTGCTAGGAGGAATGAAAAACTGTTTTTT.

The table lists this clonotype with a few counts. The chain employs TRBV2 and TRBJ2-3; D is possibly TRBD1 (5 bases). The CDR3 extends over 15 amino acids. Trimming left V 3 bases short and J 6 bases short, with 16 bases between. Per germline, CDR1 SNHLY and CDR2 FYNNEI. The CDR3 protein is CASSDLLPQADTQYF. CDR3 DNA sequence: TGTGCCAGCAGTGACCTCCTGCCACAGGCTGATACGCAGTATTTT.

This clonotype has more than one count but fewer than ten. V and J are TRBV5-1 and TRBJ2-2; D not resolved. The CDR3 consists of 14 residues. V was cut by 0 bases and J by 6 bases, with 9 bases left in between. Germline V gene sequence: CDR1 SGHRS, CDR2 YFSETQ. The chain's CDR3 is CASSLVGQPGELFF. For the CDR3, the DNA is TGCGCCAGCAGCTTGGTCGGGCAGCCCGGGGAGCTGTTTTTT. Full variable domain (missing parts from reference TRBV5-1 and TRBJ2-2): KAGVTQTPRYLIKTRGQQVTLSCSPISGHRSVSWYQQTPGQGLQFLFEYFSETQRNKGNFPGRFSGRQFSNSRSEMNVSTLELGDSALYLCASSLVGQPGELFFGEGSRLTVL.

The rearrangement joins TRBV2 to TRBJ2-7, with TRBD2 identical over 7 bases. The CDR3 contains 13 residues. The V segment lost 4 bases and the J segment 5 bases; nucleotides outside the gene matches: 5. The V gene's germline CDR1 is SNHLY and CDR2 FYNNEI. DNA of the CDR3: TGTGCCAGCAGTGCCACTAGCGCCCACGAGCAGTACTTC. Translated: CASSATSAHEQYF.

This clonotype was seen a few times. The chain couples TRBV12-3 or TRBV12-4 to TRBJ2-5; TRBD2 matches 14 bases. The CDR3 runs 15 residues. Trimming cost V 5 bases and J 3 bases; bases outside gene matches: 2. Here the CDR3 DNA reads TGTGCCAGCAGTCAGGGACTAGCGGGAGAAGAGACCCAGTACTTC. Translating gives CASSQGLAGEETQYF.

The chain recombines TRBV7-9 with TRBJ2-7; 7 bases are shared with TRBD2. V shed 0 bases and J 6 bases; nucleotides not matched to a gene: 14. Germline V lookup: CDR1 SEHNR, CDR2 FQNEAQ (reference sequence). This CDR3 has 17 residues. The CDR3 is CASSLAGSERGVREQYF. DNA for the CDR3: TGTGCCAGCAGCTTAGCAGGGAGCGAGCGGGGTGTCCGCGAGCAGTACTTC.

The chain recombines TRBV29-1 with TRBJ2-2; tentatively, D is TRBD2 (6 bases). CDR1 and CDR2 from the germline V gene are SQVTM and ANQGSEA. V shed 4 bases and J shed 6 bases, with 18 bases lying between them. The CDR3 sequence is 15 residues long. CDR3 residues: CSVVGRTGSAGELFF. CDR3 nucleotide sequence: TGCAGCGTTGTCGGTAGAACCGGGAGCGCCGGGGAGCTGTTTTTT.

This clonotype was recorded at least ten times. J is TRBJ1-2 and V is TRBV4-2, with no clear D. This CDR3 contains 16 residues. Germline V lookup: CDR1 LGHNA, CDR2 YNFKEQ. The germline V and J ends were trimmed by 0 bases and 0 bases, with 11 bases remaining between them. The CDR3 protein is CASSQDLSGANYGYTF. In nucleotides, the CDR3 is TGTGCCAGCAGCCAAGACCTTAGTGGGGCTAACTATGGCTACACCTTC.

This clonotype was observed at least ten times. In DNA, the CDR3 is TGCAGTGCTAGTGAAGGCAAGAACACTGAAGCTTTCTTT. Residues: CSASEGKNTEAFF. The chain employs TRBV20-1 and TRBJ1-1, with unresolved D. Trimming took off 3 bases at V and 1 base at J, with 9 bases between the two ends. The length of the CDR3 is 13 residues. The germline CDR1 and CDR2 sequences are DFQATT and SNEGSKA (reference sequence).

The chain has TRBV2 and TRBJ1-2, with 8 positions matching TRBD1. Germline loops: CDR1 SNHLY, CDR2 FYNNEI. This CDR3 is built from 13 residues. Germline trimming cut 8 bases from V and 5 bases from J; bases unmatched to any gene: 7. The CDR3 nucleotides are TGTGCCAGCCAACAGGGGGATCGGTATGGCTACACCTTC. Its translation is CASQQGDRYGYTF.

This clonotype was counted many times. The genes are TRBV6-1 and TRBJ1-4; D gene uncertain. The germline CDR1 and CDR2 sequences are MNHNS and SASEGT. The CDR3 is made up of 17 amino acids. Deletions cut 2 bases from V and 0 bases from J, with 13 bases between. CDR3 sequence: CASSEPLPTATNEKLFF. CDR3 DNA: TGTGCCAGCAGTGAACCACTACCGACGGCAACTAATGAAAAACTGTTTTTT.

The chain joins TRBV7-2 to TRBJ2-7; TRBD2 is a possible D gene (5 bases). Trimming removed 0 bases from V and 3 bases from J, with 15 bases in between. Per the germline V gene, CDR1 is SGHTA and CDR2 is FQGNSA. The CDR3 runs to 16 residues. CDR3 sequence reads: CASSLAAGRGDYEQYF. Written as DNA, the CDR3 is TGTGCCAGCAGCTTAGCCGCGGGTCGTGGGGACTACGAGCAGTACTTC.

This chain connects TRBV12-3 or TRBV12-4 to TRBJ1-1; no definite D call. Trimming removed 3 bases at V and 1 base at J, with 9 bases between. The CDR3 spans 14 residues. The CDR3 is CASSFSLENTEAFF. The DNA for the CDR3 is TGTGCCAGCAGTTTTTCGCTAGAGAACACTGAAGCTTTCTTT.

There are a few counts of this clonotype. The chain uses TRBV6-1 and TRBJ2-6; D is unclear. Deletions cut 7 bases from V and 0 bases from J, with 4 bases between. The germline gives CDR1 MNHNS, CDR2 SASEGT. The CDR3 has 13 residues. CDR3 region: CASMASGANVLTF. CDR3 DNA: TGTGCCAGCATGGCCTCTGGGGCCAACGTCCTGACTTTC.

A remark on this clonotype: A much larger clone differs from this one at a single base, so this may be a read error. The rearrangement uses TRBV20-1 and TRBJ2-5, with D hard to call. The length of the CDR3 is 10 residues. V gave up 3 bases and J gave up 7 bases, with 6 bases separating them. CDR1 is DFQATT, CDR2 SNEGSKA, per germline (reference sequence). CDR3 amino acids: CSARDGTQYF. CDR3 in DNA: TGCAGTGCTAGGGATGGGACCCAGTACTTC.

There are a few counts of this clonotype. The V gene is TRBV6-1, the J gene TRBJ1-4, with D uncertain. The CDR3 totals 14 residues. Germline-derived CDR1 and CDR2 are MNHNS and SASEGT. The V end was cut by 6 bases, the J end by 6 bases, with 14 bases between. The CDR3 nucleotides are TGTGCCAGCAGCCCTTCGACCGGCCATGAAAAACTGTTTTTT. This translates into CASSPSTGHEKLFF.

The chain recombines TRBV29-1 with TRBJ1-5; 8 nucleotides match TRBD1. Per germline, CDR1 SQVTM and CDR2 ANQGSEA. CDR3 size: 14 residues. V dropped 6 bases and J dropped 2; count of bases not matched to a gene: 6. The CDR3 loop is CSVRQGSGNQPQHF. The CDR3, as DNA: TGCAGCGTCCGACAGGGGTCGGGCAATCAGCCCCAGCATTTT. Variable domain in full (rest from reference TRBV29-1 and TRBJ1-5): SAVISQKPSRDICQRGTSLTIQCQVDSQVTMMFWYRQQPGQSLTLIATANQGSEATYESGFVIDKFPISRPNLTFSTLTVSNMSPEDSSIYLCSVRQGSGNQPQHFGDGTRLSIL.

This clonotype was counted many times. This chain links TRBV7-2 with TRBJ2-1, with 9 bases that match TRBD2. Germline CDR1 is SGHTA and CDR2 is FQGNSA. J was trimmed by 8 bases and V by 2 bases; bases with no gene match: 7. CDR3 length equals 15 residues. CDR3 region: CASSLNAGGPDEQFF. In DNA, the CDR3 is TGTGCCAGCAGCTTAAACGCGGGAGGGCCTGATGAGCAGTTCTTC.

The V call is TRBV20-1, the J call TRBJ1-3; possibly TRBD1 for D (6 bases). Trimming pared 1 base from V and 3 bases from J, leaving 7 bases between. The CDR3 length is 13 residues. CDR1 and CDR2 from the germline V gene are DFQATT and SNEGSKA (reference sequence). As DNA, the CDR3 is TGCAGTGCTAGAGTCAGGGGTGGAAACACCATATATTTT. As protein: CSARVRGGNTIYF.

J is TRBJ2-1 and V is TRBV6-1; the match to TRBD2 covers 9 bases. The V gene's germline CDR1 is MNHNS and CDR2 SASEGT. CDR3 length equals 15 residues. Germline trimming cut 7 bases from V and 3 bases from J; bases unmatched to any gene: 7. CDR3 in DNA: TGTGCCAGCAATCCGACTAGCGGAGGCTACAATGAGCAGTTCTTC. It is translated as CASNPTSGGYNEQFF.